One and the same sample provided the 19 T cell receptor beta chains below, sequenced in a study of blood T cell repertoires in COVID-19. The repertoire was sequenced with immunoSEQ multiplex PCR; TCRdb's copy has only in-frame clones and lacks some. The table includes around 110,000 clones, approximately 90% detected once. The sequencing sample was made of peripheral blood. These receptors all stem from a human donor with active COVID-19. The donor label of this sample is uncertain.

The chain employs TRBV18 and TRBJ1-6; 9 positions match TRBD1. J gave up 9 bases and V 3 bases, and 9 bases lay outside the gene matches. Germline CDR1 reads KGHSH; CDR2 reads LQKENI. CDR3 length: 16 amino acids. The CDR3 DNA follows: TGTGCCAGCTCACCCGGGACAGGGATACTTCGTTCACCCCTCCACTTT. This gives the protein CASSPGTGILRSPLHF.

V and J are TRBV25-1 and TRBJ1-4; the D gene is possibly TRBD1 (5 bases). The CDR3 extends over 13 amino acids. CDR1 and CDR2 (germline): MGHDK, SYGVNS. Deletions cut 2 bases from V and 13 bases from J, with 14 bases between. For the CDR3, the DNA is TGTGCCAGCAGTGAAGATCTGGGCGGGGCACTGTTTTTT. This sequence encodes CASSEDLGGALFF.

The chain links TRBV2 to TRBJ1-2; D possibly corresponds to TRBD1 (6 bases). The V end was cut by 5 bases, the J end by 6 bases, with 13 bases between. This CDR3 region has 13 residues. Germline values: CDR1 SNHLY, CDR2 FYNNEI. Written as DNA, the CDR3 is TGTGCCAGCAGTCCCGGGACATGGGATGGCTACACCTTC. Translation gives CASSPGTWDGYTF.

V and J are TRBV7-8 and TRBJ2-7; 10 positions agree with TRBD2. Germline CDR1 and CDR2: SGHVS and FQNEAQ. The CDR3 contains 18 residues. After removal of 0 bases from V and 4 bases from J, the junction contained 12 bases not matched to a gene. CDR3 DNA: TGTGCCAGCAGCTTAGCGGCCCCAGCGGGGGGGCCCTGGTACGAGCAGTACTTC. The encoded protein is CASSLAAPAGGPWYEQYF.

The V call is TRBV18, the J call TRBJ1-2; D unresolved. The CDR3 sequence is 11 residues long. Per germline, CDR1 KGHSH and CDR2 LQKENI. Trimming cost V 4 bases and J 4 bases, with 4 bases left between them. The chain's CDR3 is CASSLSYGYTF. The CDR3 nucleotides are TGTGCCAGCTCACTGAGCTATGGCTACACCTTC.

The chain uses TRBV6-1 and TRBJ2-3, with 9 bases matching TRBD2. Germline assignment: CDR1 MNHNS and CDR2 SASEGT. V lost 0 bases, J lost 3 bases, and 4 bases stayed unmatched. The CDR3 has 16 amino acids. The CDR3 region is CASSEASGGQTDTQYF. The CDR3 DNA sequence: TGTGCCAGCAGTGAAGCGAGCGGGGGGCAAACAGATACGCAGTATTTT.

In nucleotides, the CDR3 is TGTGCCAGCAGCCAACTACAGGGCCGTGGGGACACCGGGGAGCTGTTTTTT. This translates into CASSQLQGRGDTGELFF. V and J are TRBV14 and TRBJ2-2, with D possibly TRBD1 on 6 matching bases. The CDR3 totals 17 residues. V lost 2 bases and J lost 3, with 16 bases in between. Germline V lookup: CDR1 SGHDN, CDR2 FVKESK.

This clone is deemed large (0.1 to 1%). V and J are TRBV7-2 and TRBJ1-1; D might be TRBD1 (5 bases). Looked up from germline, CDR1 is SGHTA and CDR2 is FQGNSA. Trimming shortened V by 1 base and J by 1 base, and 13 bases separated the two germline ends. This CDR3 has 16 amino acids. CDR3 residues: CASSLDFAGGNTEAFF. The CDR3 coding sequence is TGTGCCAGCAGCTTAGATTTTGCCGGGGGGAACACTGAAGCTTTCTTT.

This clone was recorded once. The V call is TRBV27, the J call TRBJ2-7; 7 bases match TRBD1. CDR1 is MNHEY, CDR2 SMNVEV, per germline (reference sequence). This CDR3 is 14 amino acids long. The V gene end was trimmed by 3 bases and the J gene end by 2 bases; junction bases not matched to a gene: 4. The CDR3 loop is CASSLDRMTYEQYF. The CDR3 DNA reads TGTGCCAGCAGTTTGGACAGGATGACCTACGAGCAGTACTTC.

The chain links TRBV20-1 to TRBJ1-1, with TRBD1 identical over 11 bases. V was pared by 3 bases and J by 13 bases, with 4 bases of the junction left unmatched. The CDR3 runs 11 residues. Germline V lookup: CDR1 DFQATT, CDR2 SNEGSKA (reference sequence). CDR3 in DNA: TGCAGTGCTAGCCCCGGGACAGGGGGTTTCTTT. Translation: CSASPGTGGFF.

The chain joins TRBV7-2 to TRBJ1-1; 7 bases fit TRBD1. Germline CDR1 SGHTA, CDR2 FQGNSA. V lost 1 base and J lost 10; bases outside the gene matches: 9. The CDR3 is made up of 14 amino acids. CDR3 bases: TGTGCCAGCAGCTTAGTGGCCCCAGGGGGTTCAGCTTTCTTT. It codes for CASSLVAPGGSAFF.

The V gene is TRBV27, the J gene TRBJ2-5; tentative D call: TRBD1 (7 bases). Germline values: CDR1 MNHEY, CDR2 SMNVEV (reference sequence). This CDR3 region has 18 residues. The V end was cut by 3 bases, the J end by 2 bases, with 22 bases between. CDR3 residues: CASSFYGPGAGQQETQYF. The CDR3 nucleotides read TGTGCCAGCAGTTTCTACGGTCCGGGTGCGGGACAGCAAGAGACCCAGTACTTC.

V and J are TRBV28 and TRBJ2-2; D perhaps matches TRBD2 (6 bases). This CDR3 has 17 residues. Trimming pared 3 bases from V and 0 bases from J, leaving 14 bases between. Germline values: CDR1 MDHEN, CDR2 SYDVKM. The CDR3 nucleotides are TGTGCCAGCAGTTTCACCCACACGGGGGCGAACACCGGGGAGCTGTTTTTT. Residues: CASSFTHTGANTGELFF.

This clone was seen once. The genes are TRBV6-2 or TRBV6-3 and TRBJ2-5; the match to TRBD2 covers 7 bases. The V gene's germline CDR1 is MNHEY and CDR2 SVGEGT. Losses at the gene ends were 2 bases for V and 5 bases for J; bases not matched to a gene: 11. CDR3 length: 16 amino acids. CDR3 loop: CASSYPQAGIGETQYF. CDR3 bases: TGTGCCAGCAGTTACCCGCAAGCGGGGATCGGGGAGACCCAGTACTTC.

The V and J genes are TRBV2 and TRBJ1-5; D gene unclear. The CDR3 is made up of 15 amino acids. Trimming took 1 base from V and 0 from J, leaving 7 bases between them. Germline loops: CDR1 SNHLY, CDR2 FYNNEI. In DNA form, the CDR3 reads TGTGCCAGCAGTGAAGTCCGACATAGCAATCAGCCCCAGCATTTT. Amino acids: CASSEVRHSNQPQHF.

This clone has more than one count but fewer than ten. This chain links TRBV2 with TRBJ1-4; possibly TRBD1 for D (6 bases). This CDR3 region has 14 residues. Between the trimmed V and J ends, which lost 10 bases and 3 bases, there was a span of 15 bases. The germline V gene has CDR1 SNHLY and CDR2 FYNNEI. This CDR3 is CATERDTSNEKLFF. The DNA for the CDR3 is TGTGCCACCGAACGGGACACCTCTAATGAAAAACTGTTTTTT.

This chain connects TRBV3-1 (or the pseudogene TRBV3-2) to TRBJ1-2; 12 bases fit TRBD1. Per germline, CDR1 LGHDT and CDR2 YNNKEL (reference sequence). The CDR3 runs 13 residues. J lost 8 bases, V lost 4 bases, and 2 bases had no gene match. CDR3 bases: TGTGCCAGCAGCCTTGGGACAGGGGGCGGCTACACCTTC. It translates to CASSLGTGGGYTF.

The chain combines TRBV18 with TRBJ2-1; D not certain. This CDR3 comprises 16 residues. Trimming removed 0 bases from V and 0 bases from J, with 9 bases in between. Looked up from germline, CDR1 is KGHSH and CDR2 is LQKENI. CDR3 region: CASSPPSLSSYNEQFF. CDR3 sequence (DNA): TGTGCCAGCTCACCACCGTCCCTCAGCTCCTACAATGAGCAGTTCTTC.

This sequence joins TRBV27 and TRBJ1-2; D possibly corresponds to TRBD1 (5 bases). Trimming took off 4 bases at V and 10 bases at J, with 10 bases between the two ends. Germline V gives CDR1 MNHEY, CDR2 SMNVEV (reference sequence). The CDR3 totals 11 residues. The CDR3 reads CASSWQGSYTF. The CDR3 DNA reads as TGTGCCAGCAGTTGGCAGGGTTCCTACACCTTC.